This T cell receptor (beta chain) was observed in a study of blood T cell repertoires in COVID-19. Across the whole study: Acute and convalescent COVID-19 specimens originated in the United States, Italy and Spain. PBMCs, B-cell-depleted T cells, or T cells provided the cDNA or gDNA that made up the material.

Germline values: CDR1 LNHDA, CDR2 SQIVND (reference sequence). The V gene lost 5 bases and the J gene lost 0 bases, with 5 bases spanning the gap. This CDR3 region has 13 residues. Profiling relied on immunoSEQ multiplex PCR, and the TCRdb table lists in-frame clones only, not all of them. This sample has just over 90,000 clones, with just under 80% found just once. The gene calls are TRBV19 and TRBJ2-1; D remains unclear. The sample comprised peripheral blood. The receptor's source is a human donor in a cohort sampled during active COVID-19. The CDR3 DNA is TGTGCCAGTAGTCTGAGCTCCTACAATGAGCAGTTCTTC. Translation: CASSLSSYNEQFF.